This TCR beta chain was sequenced in a study of blood T cell repertoires in COVID-19. Study summary: COVID-19 samples, acute and convalescent, were from the United States, Italy and Spain. The analysed material was cDNA or gDNA that came from T cells, B-cell-depleted T cells, or PBMCs.

As processed by the authors: Estimates of nucleated cell counts were drawn from the amplification of reference gene primers. TCRdb keeps only in-frame clones here, not all; method: immunoSEQ multiplex PCR. V and J calls plus clone size are reproduced from that table; the DNA served to infer D and trimming. The sample shows roughly 26,000 clones, roughly 90% of them seen only once. The clonotype originates from a human donor in a cohort sampled during active COVID-19. The sequenced sample consisted of peripheral blood.

CDR3: CASSFWTGSDEQYF. The CDR3, as DNA: TGCGCCAGCAGCTTTTGGACAGGGTCCGACGAGCAGTACTTC. The chain employs TRBV5-1 and TRBJ2-7; the match to TRBD1 covers 8 bases. V shed 2 bases and J 5 bases; nucleotides not matched to a gene: 6. CDR1 and CDR2 from the germline V gene are SGHRS and YFSETQ. This CDR3 has 14 amino acids.